Presented here are 14 T cell receptor beta chains from one specimen sequenced in a study of blood T cell repertoires in COVID-19. Only in-frame clones appear in the TCRdb table, and some are missing; sequencing was by immunoSEQ multiplex PCR. Of more than 65,000 clones listed, 82% are singletons. Sequenced input: peripheral blood. Receptors originate from a human donor in a cohort sampled during active COVID-19.

This rearrangement joins TRBV5-1 to TRBJ2-5; D may be TRBD2 (6 bases). Trimming stripped 4 bases from V and 0 bases from J, with 10 bases between. There are 14 residues in the CDR3. Germline V gene sequence: CDR1 SGHRS, CDR2 YFSETQ. This CDR3 reads CASSIGLNQETQYF. The CDR3 DNA reads as TGCGCCAGCAGCATCGGACTAAACCAAGAGACCCAGTACTTC.

This clone was observed a handful of times. The chain uses TRBV6-5 and TRBJ2-1; no definite D call. CDR3 length: 13 amino acids. Trimming took off 6 bases at V and 9 bases at J, with 15 bases between the two ends. Germline V gene sequence: CDR1 MNHEY, CDR2 SVGAGI. CDR3 in DNA: TGTGCCAGCAGGACCTTGGGCAATGGTGAGCAGTTCTTC. This gives the protein CASRTLGNGEQFF.

The chain couples TRBV19 to TRBJ1-2; tentative D call: TRBD1 (6 bases). CDR1 is LNHDA, CDR2 SQIVND, per germline (reference sequence). The CDR3 is made up of 18 amino acids. V was trimmed by 1 base and J by 4 bases, leaving 22 bases between them. The chain's CDR3 is CASSIGRATGGRRYGYTF. In nucleotides, the CDR3 is TGTGCCAGTAGTATAGGTCGGGCAACGGGGGGGCGACGCTATGGCTACACCTTC.

V and J are TRBV7-2 and TRBJ2-1; 8 positions match TRBD1. Germline-derived CDR1 and CDR2 are SGHTA and FQGNSA. The CDR3 is 15 amino acids. V lost 5 bases, J lost 1 base, and 4 bases stayed unmatched. Here the CDR3 reads CASSKGQGSYNEQFF. CDR3 DNA: TGTGCCAGCAGCAAAGGACAGGGATCCTACAATGAGCAGTTCTTC. Together with reference TRBV7-2 and TRBJ2-1, the CDR3 gives the full variable domain: GAGVSQSPSNKVTEKGKDVELRCDPISGHTALYWYRQSLGQGLEFLIYFQGNSAPDKSGLPSDRFSAERTGGSVSTLTIQRTQQEDSAVYLCASSKGQGSYNEQFFGPGTRLTVL.

This chain connects TRBV20-1 to TRBJ2-4; a possible D gene is TRBD2 (7 bases). V gave up 3 bases and J gave up 0 bases, with 18 bases separating them. Germline-derived CDR1 and CDR2 are DFQATT and SNEGSKA (reference sequence). The CDR3 runs 17 residues. This CDR3 reads CSASWGGHRLAKNIQYF. In DNA, the CDR3 is TGCAGTGCTAGTTGGGGGGGCCACCGACTAGCCAAAAACATTCAGTACTTC.

This chain links TRBV3-1 (or the pseudogene TRBV3-2) with TRBJ1-2; possible D gene TRBD1, 5 bases. CDR3 length: 14 amino acids. The V end was cut by 4 bases, the J end by 5 bases, with 14 bases between. Germline V gene data show CDR1 as LGHDT and CDR2 as YNNKEL (reference sequence). CDR3 bases: TGTGCCAGCAGCCTAGGGACTCCGGAATATGGCTACACCTTC. It is translated as CASSLGTPEYGYTF.

This clone was counted only a few times. The chain links TRBV9 to TRBJ1-2, with D uncertain. Germline CDR1 and CDR2: SGDLS and YYNGEE. CDR3 length: 12 amino acids. The V gene lost 6 bases and the J gene lost 3 bases, with 9 bases spanning the gap. CDR3 sequence: CASKGSDYGYTF. The CDR3 region has the DNA TGTGCCAGCAAAGGGAGCGACTATGGCTACACCTTC.

The chain carries TRBV2 and TRBJ2-2, with 7 bases aligning to TRBD1. This CDR3 region has 14 residues. V was pared by 8 bases and J by 4 bases, with 7 bases of the junction left unmatched. From germline, CDR1 is SNHLY and CDR2 FYNNEI. The CDR3 here is CASVPQGVTGELFF. CDR3 nucleotide sequence: TGTGCCAGCGTTCCGCAGGGGGTCACCGGGGAGCTGTTTTTT.

The rearrangement joins TRBV5-5 to TRBJ2-7, with a tentative D call TRBD1 (6 bases). Deletions cut 4 bases from V and 6 bases from J, with 14 bases between. Per germline, CDR1 SGHKS and CDR2 YYEKEE (reference sequence). The CDR3 is 13 residues long. CDR3 region: CASSTPTGPEQYF. The CDR3 bases are TGTGCCAGCAGCACTCCCACAGGGCCCGAGCAGTACTTC.

A few counts support this clone. The V gene is TRBV7-2, the J gene TRBJ1-5, with D possibly matching TRBD1 (6 bases). There are 14 residues in the CDR3. CDR1 is SGHTA and CDR2 is FQGNSA in the germline V gene. V was trimmed by 5 bases and J by 0 bases, leaving 8 bases between them. In DNA form, the CDR3 reads TGTGCCAGCAGCCGGGACATTAGCAATCAGCCCCAGCATTTT. Protein product: CASSRDISNQPQHF.

The chain employs TRBV12-5 and TRBJ2-1; no definite D call. Trimming left V 5 bases short and J 4 bases short, with 12 bases between. The CDR3 consists of 14 residues. Germline-derived CDR1 and CDR2 are LGHNT and FRNRAP. The CDR3 loop is CASGGQGRYNEQFF. CDR3 DNA sequence: TGTGCTAGTGGTGGGCAAGGTCGGTACAATGAGCAGTTCTTC.

The chain links TRBV6-1 to TRBJ1-1; D remains ambiguous. There are 14 residues in the CDR3. V lost 2 bases and J 0 bases, leaving 7 bases between the germline ends. Germline V gene lookup returns CDR1 MNHNS and CDR2 SASEGT. DNA of the CDR3: TGTGCCAGCAGTGAACGCGGCATGAACACTGAAGCTTTCTTT. Encoded protein: CASSERGMNTEAFF.

This rearrangement joins TRBV11-3 to TRBJ1-1; no reliable D call. Per germline, CDR1 SGHNT and CDR2 YENEEA. The V and J ends lost 2 bases and 4 bases respectively, with 8 bases between them. This CDR3 contains 13 residues. Here the CDR3 reads CASSLTPGTEAFF. CDR3 DNA: TGTGCCAGCAGCTTAACCCCGGGCACTGAAGCTTTCTTT.

This clone occurred a few times. The chain has TRBV5-4 and TRBJ1-1; a weak D match, TRBD1 (6 bases). This CDR3 has 14 amino acids. Germline V gene lookup returns CDR1 SGHNT and CDR2 YYREEE (reference sequence). Trimming stripped 4 bases from V and 1 base from J, with 11 bases between. The CDR3 protein is CASSRPTGNTEAFF. As DNA, the CDR3 is TGTGCCAGCAGCCGACCGACAGGGAACACTGAAGCTTTCTTT.